This is a list of T cell receptor beta chains from one sample in a study of yellow fever vaccine responses in identical twins. TCRdb re-derived calls from the RT-PCR reads in MiXCR, one entry per CDR3 protein. The sample has 2,000 to 2,500 distinct CDR3 sequences, 80% to 90% seen once; the top ten hold about 8.3%. Sequences were derived from T cells from blood (PBMCs), unsorted or a sorted subset (not recorded which), sampled before or after yellow fever vaccination (not recorded which). These receptors all come from a woman younger than 35 who received the yellow fever vaccine. The CDR3 runs from the conserved cysteine through the conserved F or W. D genes are given only for firm matches. Size values are once, few and many counts, or a class for expanded clones, and some rows have none.

size,D,J,V,DNA,CDR3
.,.,TRBJ2-4,TRBV27,TGTGCCAGCAGGTCAGGAAACATTCAGTACTTC,CASRSGNIQYF
.,.,TRBJ2-5,TRBV5-1,TGCGCCAGCTACCCAAACCCAGGGAACCAAGAGACCCAGTACTTC,CASYPNPGNQETQYF
once,TRBD2,TRBJ2-7,TRBV29-1,TGCAGCGTTGAAGGACTAGCGGGACCCTACGAGCAGTACTTC,CSVEGLAGPYEQYF
.,.,TRBJ2-1,TRBV24-1,TGTGCCACCAGTGATTTGGGGGGTTTGTACAATGAGCAGTTCTTC,CATSDLGGLYNEQFF
.,TRBD1,TRBJ2-3,TRBV2,TGTGCCAGCAGTGAAGATGGAGACAGGGATGCAGATACGCAGTATTTT,CASSEDGDRDADTQYF
once,.,TRBJ1-5,TRBV27,TGTGCCAGCAGTTTATTAGGGGAGATTGGTCAGCCCCAGCATTTT,CASSLLGEIGQPQHF
.,.,TRBJ2-7,TRBV4-2,TGTGCCAGCAGCCGGTCCCCGGTCGGGATGTACGAATACGAGCAGTACTTC,CASSRSPVGMYEYEQYF
.,.,TRBJ2-3,TRBV7-6,TGTGCCAGCAGCCCCCGTCCGGTGGGGGATTTTGGAGATACGCAGTATTTT,CASSPRPVGDFGDTQYF
few,TRBD2,TRBJ2-7,TRBV5-5,TGTGCCAGCAGCCAATTCGGGACTAGCGGGAGGAGGGACGAGCAGTACTTC,CASSQFGTSGRRDEQYF
.,.,TRBJ1-5,TRBV6-1,TGTGCCAGCAGCCCAGGGGGCAATCAGCCCCAGCATTTT,CASSPGGNQPQHF
.,.,TRBJ2-7,TRBV7-9,TGTGCCAGCAGCTTAGGGTTTGCGGGGACCTACGAGCAGTACTTC,CASSLGFAGTYEQYF
.,TRBD2,TRBJ2-3,TRBV29-1,TGCAGCGTTGGTGAGCGGGGAAGCACAGATACGCAGTATTTT,CSVGERGSTDTQYF
once,TRBD2,TRBJ2-1,TRBV11-1,TGTGCCAGCAGCCTAGCGGGCGGGAGAGCCTACAATGAGCAGTTCTTC,CASSLAGGRAYNEQFF
.,.,TRBJ2-2,TRBV7-9,TGTGCCAGCAGCGACGTAACAGGATTCACGAACACCGGGGAGCTGTTTTTT,CASSDVTGFTNTGELFF
.,TRBD2,TRBJ2-7,TRBV27,TGTGCCAGCAGACCTGGGACTAGCACCGAGCAGTACTTC,CASRPGTSTEQYF
.,.,TRBJ2-5,TRBV7-9,TGTGCCAGCAGCTTAGTAGGGCAGAGAAAATACCAAGAGACCCAGTACTTC,CASSLVGQRKYQETQYF
.,.,TRBJ2-1,TRBV2,TGTGCCAGCAGTTTGACTGTTCTCTCCTACAATGAGCAGTTCTTC,CASSLTVLSYNEQFF
.,.,TRBJ1-1,TRBV14,TGTGCCAGCAGCCAAGATCTGGGGTCGGTGAACACTGAAGCTTTCTTT,CASSQDLGSVNTEAFF
.,.,TRBJ2-7,TRBV28,TGTGCCAGCAGTTTAGACGGTTTGGGCGAGCAGTACTTC,CASSLDGLGEQYF
.,TRBD1,TRBJ2-1,TRBV2,TGTGCCAGCCGGGACAGATACAATGAGCAGTTCTTC,CASRDRYNEQFF
.,.,TRBJ1-5,TRBV9,TGTGCCAGCAGCCAAACCGCGGTCGGTGAGCCCCAGCATTTT,CASSQTAVGEPQHF
.,TRBD1,TRBJ1-1,TRBV11-1,TGTGCCAGCAGCTTAGCGCAGGGACAGGCGGCTGAAGCTTTCTTT,CASSLAQGQAAEAFF
.,.,TRBJ1-2,TRBV18,TGTGCCAGCTCACCACCGAACCGAAACTATGGCTACACCTTC,CASSPPNRNYGYTF
.,TRBD1,TRBJ2-1,TRBV27,TGTGCCAGCTCATTGGGACAGTACAATGAGCAGTTCTTC,CASSLGQYNEQFF
.,.,TRBJ2-7,TRBV14,TGTGCCAGCAGCCAAGATGGGTGGGGTGCGTTCTCCTACGAGCAGTACTTC,CASSQDGWGAFSYEQYF
.,TRBD1,TRBJ2-4,TRBV5-1,TGCGCCAGCAATTGGGACAGACCCGAAAACATTCAGTACTTC,CASNWDRPENIQYF
few,.,TRBJ1-1,TRBV7-9,TGTGCCAGCAGCTTAGCCATCGGGGGTAACACTGAAGCTTTCTTT,CASSLAIGGNTEAFF
.,.,TRBJ1-2,TRBV9,TGTGCCAGCAGCGAGGGTTACTATGGCTACACCTTC,CASSEGYYGYTF
.,.,TRBJ1-5,TRBV20-1,TGCAGTGCTATCGTGGTGGGGGATCCTAGCAATCAGCCCCAGCATTTT,CSAIVVGDPSNQPQHF
few,.,TRBJ1-1,TRBV12-3/TRBV12-4,TGTGCCAGCAGTTTCGGGGCTGAAGCTTTCTTT,CASSFGAEAFF
.,.,TRBJ2-1,TRBV4-1,TGCGCCAGCAGCCAAGACTTAGGATTTTCCAGTGAGCAGTTCTTC,CASSQDLGFSSEQFF
.,.,TRBJ2-5,TRBV11-1,TGTGCCAGCAGCTTTGCGGCTAAAGAGACCCAGTACTTC,CASSFAAKETQYF
.,TRBD2,TRBJ2-7,TRBV5-1,TGCGCCAGCAGCCCGACTAGCAGTCGAACGGAGCAGTACTTC,CASSPTSSRTEQYF
once,.,TRBJ1-3,TRBV19,TGTGCCAGTAGTATGTGGAGCTCTGGAAACACCATATATTTT,CASSMWSSGNTIYF
.,TRBD2,TRBJ2-7,TRBV29-1,TGCAGCGTCAGGGAGGGTCCGGAGCAGTACTTC,CSVREGPEQYF
once,.,TRBJ1-3,TRBV10-3,TGTGCCACCCATGGGGACTCTGGAAACACCATATATTTT,CATHGDSGNTIYF
.,TRBD1,TRBJ1-1,TRBV7-6,TGTGCCAGCAGCTTAGTAGTAGGACAGGGGGTTCCGACTTTCTTT,CASSLVVGQGVPTFF
.,TRBD1,TRBJ2-1,TRBV7-6,TGTGCCAGCAGCTTAGGGTTGACAGGGGATTGGGACAATGAGCAGTTCTTC,CASSLGLTGDWDNEQFF
once,.,TRBJ2-7,TRBV4-1,TGCGCCAGCAGCCAAGTCCCGGGGGCCTACGAGCAGTACTTC,CASSQVPGAYEQYF
once,.,TRBJ2-7,TRBV28,TGTGCCAGCACCTCCGGTGCTAGCGACTACGAGCAGTACTTC,CASTSGASDYEQYF
.,TRBD2,TRBJ2-1,TRBV19,TGTGCCAGTAGTCGTGGGACTAGCTTATACAATGAGCAGTTCTTC,CASSRGTSLYNEQFF
.,.,TRBJ1-3,TRBV23-1,TGCGCCAGCAGTCAATCTCTGGGGAACTCTGGAAACACCATATATTTT,CASSQSLGNSGNTIYF
once,.,TRBJ1-1,TRBV19,TGTGCCAGTAGTATCGCCAGAAGGGCTTTCTTT,CASSIARRAFF
.,.,TRBJ1-6,TRBV7-3,TGTGCCAGCAGCCTAAGGACAGTAAGCACGAGCTCCTATAATTCACCCCTCCACTTT,CASSLRTVSTSSYNSPLHF
.,.,TRBJ1-6,TRBV28,TGTGCCAGCAGTTTAGGTTTTAGTTCACCCCTCCACTTT,CASSLGFSSPLHF
.,.,TRBJ1-1,TRBV11-2,TGTGCCAGCAGCTTAGACAGTGAAGCTTTCTTT,CASSLDSEAFF
few,TRBD1,TRBJ1-1,TRBV2,TGTGCCAACCCGACAGGGTTGGGGACTGAAGCTTTCTTT,CANPTGLGTEAFF
once,.,TRBJ2-1,TRBV27,TGTGCCAGCCGAAGCGAGACAGTGACCTACAATGAGCAGTTCTTC,CASRSETVTYNEQFF
.,.,TRBJ1-2,TRBV23-1,TGCGCCAGCAGCCGAGCTGAAAACTATGGCTACACCTTC,CASSRAENYGYTF
.,TRBD1,TRBJ2-1,TRBV4-3,TGCGCCAGCAGCCAAGGACAGGGGCCGGATGAGCAGTTCTTC,CASSQGQGPDEQFF
.,.,TRBJ1-2,TRBV15,TGTGCCACCAGCAGAGATCAGGCCGGAAACTATGGCTACACCTTC,CATSRDQAGNYGYTF
few,.,TRBJ1-1,TRBV18,TGTGCCAGCTCACCCCGACGGGACCCTTTGCACACTGAAGCTTTCTTT,CASSPRRDPLHTEAFF
.,.,TRBJ1-2,TRBV12-3/TRBV12-4,TGTGCCAGCAGTCCCTTCAGGGGAGGCTATGGCTACACCTTC,CASSPFRGGYGYTF